This T cell receptor (beta chain) was observed in a study of response to subunit inactivated influenza vaccine. This clonotype showed up many times. TCRdb reanalysed the RT-PCR reads using MiXCR and keeps one entry per CDR3 protein. The sample contains fewer than 700,000 distinct CDR3 sequences, over 10% of which appear only once. The CDR3 sequence is 14 residues long. Trimming shortened V by 4 bases and J by 5 bases, and 15 bases separated the two germline ends. Germline CDR1 reads SGHDT; CDR2 reads YYEEEE. This specimen was PBMCs from blood, taken 45 days after vaccination. The chain links TRBV5-6 to TRBJ1-1; a weak D match, TRBD1 (5 bases). The receptor comes from a man between 50 and 59 years old who received an inactivated influenza vaccine. The CDR3 spells CASSLWGTRTEAFF. The CDR3 region has the DNA TGTGCCAGCAGCCTTTGGGGCACACGAACTGAAGCTTTCTTT.